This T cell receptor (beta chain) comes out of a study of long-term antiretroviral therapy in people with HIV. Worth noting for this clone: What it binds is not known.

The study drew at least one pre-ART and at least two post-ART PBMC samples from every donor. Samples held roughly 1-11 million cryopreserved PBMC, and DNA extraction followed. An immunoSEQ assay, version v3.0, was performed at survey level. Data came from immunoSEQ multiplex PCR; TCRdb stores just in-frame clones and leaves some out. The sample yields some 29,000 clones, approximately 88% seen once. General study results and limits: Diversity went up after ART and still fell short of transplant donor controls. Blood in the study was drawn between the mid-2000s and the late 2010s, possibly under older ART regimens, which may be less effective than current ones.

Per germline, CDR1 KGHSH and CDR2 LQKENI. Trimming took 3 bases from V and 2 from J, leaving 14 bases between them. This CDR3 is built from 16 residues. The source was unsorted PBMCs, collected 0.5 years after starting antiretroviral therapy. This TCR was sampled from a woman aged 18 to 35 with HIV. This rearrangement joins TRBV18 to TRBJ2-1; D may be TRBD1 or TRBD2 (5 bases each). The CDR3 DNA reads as TGTGCCAGCTCACCCACCCGGGACGGAACCTACAATGAGCAGTTCTTC. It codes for CASSPTRDGTYNEQFF.